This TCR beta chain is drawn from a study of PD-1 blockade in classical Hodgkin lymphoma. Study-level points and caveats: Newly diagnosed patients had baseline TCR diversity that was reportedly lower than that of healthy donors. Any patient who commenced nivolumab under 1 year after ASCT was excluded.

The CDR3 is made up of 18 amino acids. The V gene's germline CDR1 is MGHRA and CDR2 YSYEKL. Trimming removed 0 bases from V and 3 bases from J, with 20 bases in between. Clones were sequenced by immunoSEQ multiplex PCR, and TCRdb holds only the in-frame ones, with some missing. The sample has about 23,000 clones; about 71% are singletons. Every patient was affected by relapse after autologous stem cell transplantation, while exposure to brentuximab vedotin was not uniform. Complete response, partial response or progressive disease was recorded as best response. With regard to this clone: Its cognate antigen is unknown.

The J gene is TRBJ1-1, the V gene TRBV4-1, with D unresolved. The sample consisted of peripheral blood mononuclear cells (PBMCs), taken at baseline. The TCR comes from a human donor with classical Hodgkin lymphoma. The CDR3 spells CASSQEGRFGWVYTEAFF. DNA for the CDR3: TGCGCCAGCAGCCAAGAGGGCAGATTCGGCTGGGTGTACACTGAAGCTTTCTTT.